A selection of T cell receptor beta chains follows, all from one sample in a study of OX40 agonist ivuxolimab in advanced cancers. Assay used: immunoSEQ multiplex PCR; TCRdb lists only in-frame clones, some missing. Of roughly 90,000 clones in the sample, 75% to 90% are singletons; the top ten hold 0.22%. Sequenced here: CD4+ or CD8+ T cells sorted from blood, sampled in a trial of the OX40 agonist ivuxolimab. These receptors were taken from an adult with an advanced solid tumor such as melanoma, head and neck, liver or kidney cancer. Each CDR3 is given with its conserved first and last residue. Fields, in order: clone size, D gene, V gene, J gene, CDR3 DNA, CDR3 protein. D genes are given only for firm matches. Rows may omit the clone size; those that give it use once, few, many or a size class.

>-|-|TRBV15|TRBJ2-5
TGTGCCACCAGCAGGGATATTTGGGGCGGGACCTCCCAAGAGACCCAGTACTTC
CATSRDIWGGTSQETQYF
>-|-|TRBV4-3|TRBJ1-6
TGCGCCAGCAGCCAAGAGATGCGATATTCACCCCTCCACTTT
CASSQEMRYSPLHF
>-|-|TRBV28|TRBJ1-5
TGTGCCAGCACCCCCGCGGGCGGTCAGCCCCAGCATTTT
CASTPAGGQPQHF
>few|-|TRBV10-3|TRBJ2-3
TGTGCCATCAGTGTCGGGCAAGCTAGCAGCACAGATACGCAGTATTTT
CAISVGQASSTDTQYF
>-|TRBD1|TRBV7-9|TRBJ1-3
TGTGCCAGCAGCTTAGTGACGGGACAGGGAAACACCATATATTTT
CASSLVTGQGNTIYF
>-|-|TRBV5-4|TRBJ2-6
TGTGCCACCTCGGGCCGGGGGGCCAACGTCCTGACTTTC
CATSGRGANVLTF
>-|-|TRBV19|TRBJ1-3
TGTGCCAGTAGGGGATCTGGAAACACCATATATTTT
CASRGSGNTIYF
>-|TRBD1|TRBV5-1|TRBJ2-1
TGCGCCAGCAGCTGGGGACAGGGTATCGGCAATGAGCAGTTCTTC
CASSWGQGIGNEQFF
>-|TRBD1|TRBV27|TRBJ1-4
TGTGCCAGCAGTACAGACAGGGGACCGGGGCCAGGGGAAAAACTGTTTTTT
CASSTDRGPGPGEKLFF
>-|TRBD1|TRBV6-6|TRBJ1-1
TGTGCCAGCAGTGGGACAGGGTCCGACACTGAAGCTTTCTTT
CASSGTGSDTEAFF
>-|-|TRBV4-2|TRBJ1-4
TGTGCCAGCAGCCAAGAAGTGACCGGGGGCTCGAATGAAAAACTGTTTTTT
CASSQEVTGGSNEKLFF
>-|-|TRBV5-8|TRBJ2-2
TGTGCCAGCAGCCCGGACACGGGGCGGAGCACCGGGGAGCTGTTTTTT
CASSPDTGRSTGELFF
>once|-|TRBV27|TRBJ2-2
TGTGCCAGCAGTTTGTGGGGTGGGAACACCGGGGAGCTGTTTTTT
CASSLWGGNTGELFF
>-|TRBD2|TRBV28|TRBJ2-7
TGTGCCAGCAAAGTGGGACGGTTGGGACTAGCGGGTTACTACGAGCAGTACTTC
CASKVGRLGLAGYYEQYF